This TCR beta chain stems from a study of long-term antiretroviral therapy in people with HIV. Germline V gives CDR1 SQVTM, CDR2 ANQGSEA. V gave up 1 base and J gave up 1 base; unmatched junction bases: 4. This CDR3 spans 15 amino acids. Survey-level immunoSEQ v3.0 assays were run. Here immunoSEQ multiplex PCR was the method, and the copy in TCRdb shows in-frame clones only, minus some. This sample has 20,000 to 25,000 clones, with 70% to 90% found just once. This TCR came from a man aged 55-75 years with HIV. The sequencing used unsorted PBMCs, collected 0.6 years after starting antiretroviral therapy. This chain uses TRBV29-1 with TRBJ2-7; 10 bases are shared with TRBD1. The CDR3 region is CSVEAGTGASYEQYF. The CDR3 bases are TGCAGCGTTGAAGCGGGGACAGGGGCTTCCTACGAGCAGTACTTC.